These 30 T cell receptor beta chains were sequenced from one sample in a study of CD8+ T cells in alopecia areata. Investigators isolated RNA and reverse transcribed it into cDNA to act as the sequencing template. Sequencing was performed with immunoSEQ multiplex PCR; in TCRdb, only in-frame clones are kept and a portion is missing. The repertoire includes over 100,000 clones, around 50% of them detected once, and approximately 12% sits in the top ten. Treatment meaning: oral pan-JAK inhibitor, 5-10 mg twice daily. The sequences come from CD8+ T cells sorted from blood, collected at week 24, from a patient treated with tofacitinib. All receptors come from a human donor with alopecia areata.

In its sample, this clone was seen a few times. The chain carries TRBV7-9 and TRBJ2-7; the match to TRBD2 covers 11 bases. Per the germline V gene, CDR1 is SEHNR and CDR2 is FQNEAQ (reference sequence). V lost 4 bases and J lost 0; bases outside the gene matches: 8. The CDR3 is 17 amino acids. Written as DNA, the CDR3 is TGTGCCAGCAGCTACCTTGGGACTAGCGGTGACTCCTACGAGCAGTACTTC. The encoded protein is CASSYLGTSGDSYEQYF. The full variable domain, completed using reference TRBV7-9 and TRBJ2-7, is DTGVSQNPRHKITKRGQNVTFRCDPISEHNRLYWYRQTLGQGPEFLTYFQNEAQLEKSRLLSDRFSAERPKGSFSTLEIQRTEQGDSAMYLCASSYLGTSGDSYEQYFGPGTRLTVT.

This clone was detected only a few times. The chain's CDR3 is CASSSWDINTGELFF. The CDR3 DNA sequence: TGTGCCAGCAGCTCTTGGGACATAAACACCGGGGAGCTGTTTTTT. V usage is TRBV7-9 and J usage is TRBJ2-2, with D possibly matching TRBD1 (6 bases). This CDR3 has 15 amino acids. Trimming stripped 4 bases from V and 2 bases from J, with 11 bases between. CDR1 SEHNR and CDR2 FQNEAQ come from the germline V gene (reference sequence).

This chain uses TRBV6-1 with TRBJ2-5, with TRBD2 as a possible D gene (7 bases). This CDR3 is 15 amino acids long. Germline loops: CDR1 MNHNS, CDR2 SASEGT. Trimming left V 1 base short and J 5 bases short, with 14 bases between. CDR3 in DNA: TGTGCCAGCAGTGAAGACGTGGGGGGGCCGGAGACCCAGTACTTC. The encoded protein is CASSEDVGGPETQYF.

This clone was counted between two and nine times. V gene TRBV6-1 combines with J gene TRBJ2-7, with D perhaps TRBD1 (5 bases). The CDR3 totals 13 residues. V was pared by 10 bases and J by 5 bases, with 18 bases between. CDR1 MNHNS and CDR2 SASEGT come from the germline V gene. CDR3 DNA: TGTGCCACTAGGACCCAGGGTTCCCACGAGCAGTACTTC. Its protein is CATRTQGSHEQYF.

To note about this clone: A read error may produce the germline difference seen at one junction end. CDR3 DNA: TGTGCTAGCAGCCCCGGGGCTTGGAATGAGCAGTTCTTC. Translating gives CASSPGAWNEQFF. This sequence joins TRBV7-7 and TRBJ2-1, with D possibly being TRBD1 or TRBD2 (5 bases each). This CDR3 spans 13 amino acids. Germline lookup yields CDR1 SSHAT and CDR2 FNYEAQ (reference sequence).

This clone was recorded once. The rearrangement uses TRBV7-8 and TRBJ2-1; D is uncertain. The germline V and J ends were trimmed by 5 bases and 9 bases, with 14 bases remaining between them. The germline V gene encodes CDR1 SGHVS and CDR2 FQNEAQ. The CDR3 sequence is 13 residues long. CDR3 region: CASSTPMVLEQFF. The CDR3 nucleotides read TGTGCCAGCAGCACCCCGATGGTCCTTGAGCAGTTCTTC.

CDR3 nucleotides: TGTGCCAGCAGTGATTCCATTAGCGGGGGGGCGGATGAGCAGTTCTTC. As protein: CASSDSISGGADEQFF. The chain links TRBV25-1 to TRBJ2-1, with 11 positions matching TRBD2. V gave up 3 bases and J gave up 8 bases; unmatched junction bases: 9. CDR1 is MGHDK and CDR2 is SYGVNS in the germline V gene. CDR3 size: 16 residues.

The chain combines TRBV7-9 with TRBJ1-2, with D maybe TRBD1 (5 bases). The CDR3 has 15 amino acids. Germline V CDR1 and CDR2: SEHNR, FQNEAQ (reference sequence). V was trimmed by 4 bases and J by 1 base, leaving 13 bases between them. The CDR3 reads CASSSPGTHNYGYTF. DNA for the CDR3: TGTGCCAGCAGCTCCCCTGGGACGCATAACTATGGCTACACCTTC. The full variable domain, its missing parts supplied by reference TRBV7-9 and TRBJ1-2, is DTGVSQNPRHKITKRGQNVTFRCDPISEHNRLYWYRQTLGQGPEFLTYFQNEAQLEKSRLLSDRFSAERPKGSFSTLEIQRTEQGDSAMYLCASSSPGTHNYGYTFGSGTRLTVV.

A remark on this clone: A much larger clone differs from this one at a single base, so this may be a read error. The rearrangement uses TRBV11-1 and TRBJ2-7, with 7 nucleotides matching TRBD1. Germline assignment: CDR1 SGHAT and CDR2 FQDESV (reference sequence). The CDR3 spans 14 residues. V lost 5 bases, J lost 2 bases, and 6 bases stayed unmatched. CDR3 sequence: CASSLRDSPYEQYF. CDR3 bases: TGTGCCAGCAGCCTACGGGACAGCCCCTACGAGCAGTACTTC.

The chain has TRBV5-4 and TRBJ2-3, with D unresolved. V lost 4 bases to trimming and J lost 3 bases, with 21 bases between them. The germline CDR1 and CDR2 sequences are SGHNT and YYREEE (reference sequence). This CDR3 is built from 17 residues. The CDR3 region has the DNA TGTGCCAGCAGCCCCCTGAGTGGGCTAGTCGGTACAGATACGCAGTATTTT. Amino acids: CASSPLSGLVGTDTQYF. Full variable domain (rest looked up from reference TRBV5-4 and TRBJ2-3): ETGVTQSPTHLIKTRGQQVTLRCSSQSGHNTVSWYQQALGQGPQFIFQYYREEENGRGNFPPRFSGLQFPNYSSELNVNALELDDSALYLCASSPLSGLVGTDTQYFGPGTRLTVL.

This clone was detected only once. This chain uses TRBV6-5 with TRBJ2-2; D gene uncertain. The germline gives CDR1 MNHEY, CDR2 SVGAGI. V lost 1 base to trimming and J lost 5 bases, with 8 bases between them. This CDR3 contains 14 residues. The CDR3 region is CASSYLGWTGELFF. DNA for the CDR3: TGTGCCAGCAGTTACTTGGGTTGGACCGGGGAGCTGTTTTTT.

The chain is built from TRBV7-2 and TRBJ2-7; D is perhaps TRBD1 (6 bases). CDR1 SGHTA and CDR2 FQGNSA come from the germline V gene. Trimming removed 4 bases at V and 4 bases at J, with 20 bases between. The CDR3 is 16 amino acids. CDR3 in DNA: TGTGCCAGCAGCTGCCGCCCAGGGCAGGGGCGATACGAGCAGTACTTC. Translated: CASSCRPGQGRYEQYF. The variable domain in full, with the rest retrieved from reference TRBV7-2 and TRBJ2-7, is GAGVSQSPSNKVTEKGKDVELRCDPISGHTALYWYRQSLGQGLEFLIYFQGNSAPDKSGLPSDRFSAERTGGSVSTLTIQRTQQEDSAVYLCASSCRPGQGRYEQYFGPGTRLTVT.

The V and J genes are TRBV7-9 and TRBJ2-7; weak D call: TRBD2 (6 bases). Trimming took off 7 bases at V and 7 bases at J, with 20 bases between the two ends. Germline lookup yields CDR1 SEHNR and CDR2 FQNEAQ (reference sequence). The CDR3 extends over 14 amino acids. The chain's CDR3 is CASISMGGLGEQYF. Written as DNA, the CDR3 is TGTGCCAGCATTTCCATGGGGGGTTTGGGAGAGCAGTACTTC.

With regard to this clone: Relative to the germline gene, one junction end is altered; a read error may explain this. The chain recombines TRBV27 with TRBJ1-5, with unresolved D. The CDR3 is 13 amino acids. The germline gives CDR1 MNHEY, CDR2 SMNVEV (reference sequence). CDR3 region: CASSFGGNRPQHF. In nucleotides, the CDR3 is TGTGCCAGCAGTTTTGGTGGAAATCGGCCCCAGCATTTT.

This chain connects TRBV2 to TRBJ2-5, with 9 bases aligning to TRBD1. V was pared by 4 bases and J by 3 bases, with 6 bases of the junction left unmatched. The CDR3 contains 15 residues. Per the germline V gene, CDR1 is SNHLY and CDR2 is FYNNEI. CDR3 loop: CASSGVWTGEETQYF. The CDR3 DNA sequence: TGTGCCAGCAGTGGGGTCTGGACAGGGGAAGAGACCCAGTACTTC. Full variable domain (missing parts from reference TRBV2 and TRBJ2-5): EPEVTQTPSHQVTQMGQEVILRCVPISNHLYFYWYRQILGQKVEFLVSFYNNEISEKSEIFDDQFSVERPDGSNFTLKIRSTKLEDSAMYFCASSGVWTGEETQYFGPGTRLLVL.

CDR3 region: CASSLARVLDEKLFF. The CDR3 DNA sequence: TGTGCCAGCAGCTTGGCCCGTGTCTTGGATGAAAAACTGTTTTTT. V usage is TRBV5-6 and J usage is TRBJ1-4; the D is unclear. The CDR3 sequence is 15 residues long. CDR1 SGHDT and CDR2 YYEEEE come from the germline V gene. Trimming removed 0 bases from V and 6 bases from J, with 12 bases in between.

This chain joins TRBV7-9 and TRBJ2-1; TRBD1 matches at 8 bases. The CDR3 contains 15 residues. The trim removed 5 bases at V and 5 bases at J, leaving 8 bases unmatched. From germline, CDR1 is SEHNR and CDR2 FQNEAQ (reference sequence). The CDR3 DNA follows: TGTGCCAGCAGCCCCTCCCTGGACAGGGACAATGAGCAGTTCTTC. It yields the protein CASSPSLDRDNEQFF.

The chain combines TRBV7-9 with TRBJ1-2; 7 positions match TRBD1. The trim removed 3 bases at V and 5 bases at J, leaving 9 bases unmatched. The CDR3 runs to 15 residues. Per the germline V gene, CDR1 is SEHNR and CDR2 is FQNEAQ (reference sequence). The CDR3 DNA is TGTGCCAGCAGCTTTTTTGACAGGGACACATATGGCTACACCTTC. This gives the protein CASSFFDRDTYGYTF.

This clone was counted many times. The J gene is TRBJ2-2, the V gene TRBV2, with D unclear. This CDR3 is 12 amino acids long. Trimming took off 4 bases at V and 6 bases at J, with 6 bases between the two ends. Looked up from germline, CDR1 is SNHLY and CDR2 is FYNNEI. CDR3 sequence reads: CASSAVSGELFF. CDR3 nucleotide sequence: TGTGCCAGCAGTGCTGTTTCCGGGGAGCTGTTTTTT.

This chain connects TRBV9 to TRBJ1-2; D is possibly TRBD1 (6 bases). Germline loops: CDR1 SGDLS, CDR2 YYNGEE. This CDR3 contains 15 residues. Trimming took 7 bases from V and 3 from J, leaving 19 bases between them. Here the CDR3 DNA reads TGTGCCAGCGAGGGCCCCGGGGGGGCCCACTATGGCTACACCTTC. It translates to CASEGPGGAHYGYTF.

The genes are TRBV18 and TRBJ2-5; unclear D gene. Germline V lookup: CDR1 KGHSH, CDR2 LQKENI. Trimming shortened V by 3 bases and J by 3 bases, and 2 bases separated the two germline ends. The CDR3 is 11 amino acids. CDR3 region: CASSPEETQYF. CDR3 bases: TGTGCCAGCTCACCTGAAGAGACCCAGTACTTC.

The chain joins TRBV7-9 to TRBJ1-2; D not resolved. The CDR3 runs to 14 residues. Germline CDR1 and CDR2: SEHNR and FQNEAQ (reference sequence). Deletions cut 2 bases from V and 3 bases from J, with 10 bases between. The DNA of the CDR3 is TGTGCCAGCAGCTTAACTGGGAATTACTATGGCTACACCTTC. Amino acid sequence: CASSLTGNYYGYTF.

This clone was found a few times. The V gene is TRBV27, the J gene TRBJ2-3; D unresolved. V gave up 5 bases and J gave up 4 bases, with 10 bases separating them. Germline V CDR1 and CDR2: MNHEY, SMNVEV (reference sequence). CDR3 length: 13 amino acids. CDR3 protein: CASSPLLADTQYF. For the CDR3, the DNA is TGTGCCAGCAGTCCACTGTTGGCAGATACGCAGTATTTT.

The CDR3 here is CASSSRLRRYGYTF. Here the CDR3 DNA reads TGTGCCAGCAGTTCCCGGTTGCGACGGTATGGCTACACCTTC. The J gene is TRBJ1-2, the V gene TRBV27; no definite D call. V lost 4 bases, J lost 5 bases, and 14 bases lay in between. CDR1 and CDR2 from the germline V gene are MNHEY and SMNVEV (reference sequence). The CDR3 sequence is 14 residues long.

The chain uses TRBV29-1 and TRBJ1-2, with TRBD1 identical over 7 bases. The CDR3 has 13 amino acids. Germline trimming cut 6 bases from V and 5 bases from J; bases unmatched to any gene: 9. Germline CDR1 reads SQVTM; CDR2 reads ANQGSEA. CDR3 amino acids: CSVPHEGAYGYTF. For the CDR3, the DNA is TGCAGCGTCCCGCACGAGGGGGCGTATGGCTACACCTTC.

The chain combines TRBV27 with TRBJ2-3, with 9 nucleotides matching TRBD2. The CDR3 runs to 14 residues. Germline V CDR1 and CDR2: MNHEY, SMNVEV (reference sequence). V shed 3 bases and J 3 bases; nucleotides not matched to a gene: 1. The CDR3 coding sequence is TGTGCCAGCAGTTTCCTAGCGGGGACAGATACGCAGTATTTT. This encodes CASSFLAGTDTQYF.

The chain couples TRBV5-6 to TRBJ1-2; TRBD1 is a possible D gene (5 bases). Trimming removed 2 bases at V and 13 bases at J, with 15 bases between. The CDR3 is 12 residues long. The V gene's germline CDR1 is SGHDT and CDR2 YYEEEE. The CDR3 DNA is TGTGCCAGCAGCTTAGTCCAGGCCCAGGGCACCTTC. This encodes CASSLVQAQGTF.

This clone has more than one count but fewer than ten. V gene TRBV30 combines with J gene TRBJ1-1, with no clear D. V lost 2 bases and J lost 4, with 8 bases in between. The CDR3 is 12 amino acids. Germline V lookup: CDR1 GTSNPN, CDR2 SVGIG (reference sequence). The CDR3 DNA sequence: TGTGCCTGGAGTCTGGTGGGCACTGAAGCTTTCTTT. Its translation is CAWSLVGTEAFF.

CDR3 loop: CASSYAGEQYF. CDR3 coding DNA: TGTGCCAGCAGTTACGCGGGTGAGCAGTACTTC. This chain links TRBV6-6 with TRBJ2-7; weak D call: TRBD2 (5 bases). The V end was cut by 2 bases, the J end by 7 bases, with 6 bases between. The V gene's germline CDR1 is MNHNY and CDR2 SVGAGI (reference sequence). The CDR3 covers 11 residues.

CDR3 loop: CASSQPRPKELFF. The CDR3 bases are TGCGCCAGCAGCCAACCCCGGCCTAAGGAGCTGTTTTTT. The chain uses TRBV4-1 and TRBJ2-2; no reliable D call. Looked up from germline, CDR1 is MGHRA and CDR2 is YSYEKL. The CDR3 has 13 residues. V was pared by 2 bases and J by 10 bases, with 11 bases between.